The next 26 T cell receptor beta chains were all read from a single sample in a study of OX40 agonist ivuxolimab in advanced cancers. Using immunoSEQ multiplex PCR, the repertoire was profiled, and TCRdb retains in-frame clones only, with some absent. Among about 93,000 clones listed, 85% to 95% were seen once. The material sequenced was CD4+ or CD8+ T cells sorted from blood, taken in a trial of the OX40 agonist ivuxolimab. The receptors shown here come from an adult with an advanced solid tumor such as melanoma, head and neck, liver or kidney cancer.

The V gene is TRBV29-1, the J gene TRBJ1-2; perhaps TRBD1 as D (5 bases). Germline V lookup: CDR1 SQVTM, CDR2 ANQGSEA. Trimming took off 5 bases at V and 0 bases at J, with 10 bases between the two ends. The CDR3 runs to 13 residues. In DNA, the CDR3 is TGCAGCGTTCGGGGACGGACTAACTATGGCTACACCTTC. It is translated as CSVRGRTNYGYTF.

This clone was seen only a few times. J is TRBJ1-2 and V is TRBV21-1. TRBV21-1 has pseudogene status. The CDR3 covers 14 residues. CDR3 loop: CASSKVRGAHGYTF. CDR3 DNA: TGTGCCAGCAGCAAAGTCCGGGGGGCACATGGCTACACCTTC.

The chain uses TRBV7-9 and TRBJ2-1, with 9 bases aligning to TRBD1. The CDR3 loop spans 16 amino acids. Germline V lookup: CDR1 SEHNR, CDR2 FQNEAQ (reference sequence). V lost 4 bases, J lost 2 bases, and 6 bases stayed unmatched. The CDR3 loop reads CASSSPGQGPYNEQFF. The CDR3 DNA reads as TGTGCCAGCAGCTCTCCGGGACAGGGTCCCTACAATGAGCAGTTCTTC.

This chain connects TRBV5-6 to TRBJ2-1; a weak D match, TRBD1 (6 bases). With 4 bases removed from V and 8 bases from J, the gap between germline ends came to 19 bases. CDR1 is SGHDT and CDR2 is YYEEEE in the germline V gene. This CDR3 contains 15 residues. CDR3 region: CASSLPTGLWDEQFF. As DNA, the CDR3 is TGTGCCAGCAGCCTTCCTACAGGGTTATGGGATGAGCAGTTCTTC.

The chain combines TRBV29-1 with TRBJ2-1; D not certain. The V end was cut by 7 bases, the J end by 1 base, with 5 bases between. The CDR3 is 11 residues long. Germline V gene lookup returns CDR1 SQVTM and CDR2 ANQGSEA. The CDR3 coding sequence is TGCAGCGCTCGATCCTACAATGAGCAGTTCTTC. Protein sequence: CSARSYNEQFF.

The CDR3 nucleotides read TGTGCCAGCAGCCTGGGACCGCTTTATGGCTACACCTTC. Translating gives CASSLGPLYGYTF. V usage is TRBV27 and J usage is TRBJ1-2, with D perhaps TRBD1 (5 bases). The CDR3 contains 13 residues. Trimming stripped 6 bases from V and 5 bases from J, with 13 bases between. Germline CDR1 is MNHEY and CDR2 is SMNVEV (reference sequence).

CDR3 sequence reads: CASSPGTGANYGYTF. CDR3 sequence (DNA): TGCGCCAGCAGCCCAGGGACAGGAGCTAACTATGGCTACACCTTC. The rearrangement links TRBV5-1 to TRBJ1-2, with 8 bases matching TRBD1. Germline-derived CDR1 and CDR2 are SGHRS and YFSETQ. V trimming: 4 bases; J trimming: 0 bases; junction bases outside the gene matches: 5. The CDR3 spans 15 residues.

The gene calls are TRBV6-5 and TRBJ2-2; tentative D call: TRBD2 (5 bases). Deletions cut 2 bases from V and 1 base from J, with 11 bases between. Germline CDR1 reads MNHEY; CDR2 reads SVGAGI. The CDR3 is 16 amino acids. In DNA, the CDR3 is TGTGCCAGCAGTTACCTGACTACTCGGAACACCGGGGAGCTGTTTTTT. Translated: CASSYLTTRNTGELFF.

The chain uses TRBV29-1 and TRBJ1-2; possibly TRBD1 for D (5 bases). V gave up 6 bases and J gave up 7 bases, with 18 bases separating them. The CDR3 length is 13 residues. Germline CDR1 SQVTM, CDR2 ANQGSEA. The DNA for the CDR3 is TGCAGCGTACCTGCAGGGATTAGGGGTGGCTACACCTTC. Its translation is CSVPAGIRGGYTF.

Here the CDR3 reads CASGSLVDEQYF. The DNA for the CDR3 is TGTGCTAGTGGTTCCCTTGTCGACGAGCAGTACTTC. The chain has TRBV12-5 and TRBJ2-7; D is uncertain. The CDR3 runs to 12 residues. The germline gives CDR1 LGHNT, CDR2 FRNRAP. Deletions cut 4 bases from V and 5 bases from J, with 9 bases between.

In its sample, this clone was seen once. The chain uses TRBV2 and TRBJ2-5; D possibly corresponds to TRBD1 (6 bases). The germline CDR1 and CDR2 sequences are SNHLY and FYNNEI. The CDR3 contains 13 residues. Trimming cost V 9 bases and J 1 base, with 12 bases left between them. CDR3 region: CARLDSLQETQYF. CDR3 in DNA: TGTGCCAGATTGGACAGCCTCCAAGAGACCCAGTACTTC. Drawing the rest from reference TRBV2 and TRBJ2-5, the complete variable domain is EPEVTQTPSHQVTQMGQEVILRCVPISNHLYFYWYRQILGQKVEFLVSFYNNEISEKSEIFDDQFSVERPDGSNFTLKIRSTKLEDSAMYFCARLDSLQETQYFGPGTRLLVL.

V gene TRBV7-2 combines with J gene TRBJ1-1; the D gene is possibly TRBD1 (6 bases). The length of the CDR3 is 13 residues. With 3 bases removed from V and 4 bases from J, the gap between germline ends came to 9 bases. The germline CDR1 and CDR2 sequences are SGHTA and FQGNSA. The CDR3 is CASSFGGATEAFF. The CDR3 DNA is TGTGCCAGCAGCTTCGGGGGGGCCACTGAAGCTTTCTTT.

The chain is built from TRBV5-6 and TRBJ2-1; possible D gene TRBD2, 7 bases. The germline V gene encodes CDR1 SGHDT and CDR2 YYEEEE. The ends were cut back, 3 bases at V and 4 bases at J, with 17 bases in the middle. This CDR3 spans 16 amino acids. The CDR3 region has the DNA TGTGCCAGCAGCTCTAAAACAGGGAGGGTATACAATGAGCAGTTCTTC. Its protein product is CASSSKTGRVYNEQFF.

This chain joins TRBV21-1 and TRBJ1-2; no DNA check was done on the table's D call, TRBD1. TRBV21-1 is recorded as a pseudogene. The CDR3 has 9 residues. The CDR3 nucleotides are TGTGCCAGCACCCAGGGGGTACTGTTC. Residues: CASTQGVLF.

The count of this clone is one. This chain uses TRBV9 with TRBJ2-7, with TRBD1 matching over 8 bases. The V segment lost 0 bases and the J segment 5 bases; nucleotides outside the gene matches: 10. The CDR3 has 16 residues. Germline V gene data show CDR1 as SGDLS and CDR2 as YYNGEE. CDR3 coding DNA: TGTGCCAGCAGCGTAGCCCATGGGACAGGACCCCACGAGCAGTACTTC. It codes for CASSVAHGTGPHEQYF. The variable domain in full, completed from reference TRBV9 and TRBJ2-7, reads DSGVTQTPKHLITATGQRVTLRCSPRSGDLSVYWYQQSLDQGLQFLIQYYNGEERAKGNILERFSAQQFPDLHSELNLSSLELGDSALYFCASSVAHGTGPHEQYFGPGTRLTVT.

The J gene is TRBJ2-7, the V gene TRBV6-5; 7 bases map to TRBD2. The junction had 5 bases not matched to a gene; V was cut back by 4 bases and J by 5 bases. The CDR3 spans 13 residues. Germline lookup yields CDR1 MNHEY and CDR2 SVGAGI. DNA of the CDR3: TGTGCCAGCAGTTGGGCAGGGAGGGACGAGCAGTACTTC. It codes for CASSWAGRDEQYF.

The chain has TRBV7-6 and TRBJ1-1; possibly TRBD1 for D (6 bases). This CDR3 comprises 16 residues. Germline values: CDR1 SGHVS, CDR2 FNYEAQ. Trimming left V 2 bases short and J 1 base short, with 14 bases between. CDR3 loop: CASSLYPSDRNTEAFF. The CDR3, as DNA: TGTGCCAGCAGCTTATATCCATCGGACAGGAACACTGAAGCTTTCTTT.

The CDR3 loop is CASSYNRMNSPLHF. The CDR3 DNA sequence: TGTGCCAGCAGTTATAATCGGATGAATTCACCCCTCCACTTT. The chain uses TRBV6-5 and TRBJ1-6, with no clear D. The germline V gene has CDR1 MNHEY and CDR2 SVGAGI. With 3 bases removed from V and 7 bases from J, the gap between germline ends came to 10 bases. This CDR3 is built from 14 residues.

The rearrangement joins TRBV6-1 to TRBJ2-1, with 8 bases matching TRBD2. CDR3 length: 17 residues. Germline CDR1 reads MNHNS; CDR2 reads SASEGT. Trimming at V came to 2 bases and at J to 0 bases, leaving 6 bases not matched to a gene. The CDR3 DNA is TGTGCCAGCAGTGAAAAGGGACTAGACTTCTCCTACAATGAGCAGTTCTTC. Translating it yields CASSEKGLDFSYNEQFF.

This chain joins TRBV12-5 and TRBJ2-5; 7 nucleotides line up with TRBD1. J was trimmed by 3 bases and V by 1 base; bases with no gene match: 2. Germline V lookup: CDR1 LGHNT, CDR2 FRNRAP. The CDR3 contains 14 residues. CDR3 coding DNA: TGTGCTAGTGGTTTGGAGGGGACAGAAGAGACCCAGTACTTC. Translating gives CASGLEGTEETQYF.

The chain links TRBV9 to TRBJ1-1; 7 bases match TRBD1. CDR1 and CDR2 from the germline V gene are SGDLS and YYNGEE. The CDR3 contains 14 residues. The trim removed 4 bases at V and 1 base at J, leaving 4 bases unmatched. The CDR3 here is CASSKYRGNTEAFF. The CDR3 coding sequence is TGTGCCAGCAGCAAATACAGGGGGAACACTGAAGCTTTCTTT.

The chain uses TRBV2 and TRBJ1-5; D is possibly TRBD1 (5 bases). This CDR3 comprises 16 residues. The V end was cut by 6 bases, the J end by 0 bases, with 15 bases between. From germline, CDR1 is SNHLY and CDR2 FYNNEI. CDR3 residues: CASRERGGDSNQPQHF. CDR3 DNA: TGTGCCAGCAGGGAACGGGGAGGGGATAGCAATCAGCCCCAGCATTTT.

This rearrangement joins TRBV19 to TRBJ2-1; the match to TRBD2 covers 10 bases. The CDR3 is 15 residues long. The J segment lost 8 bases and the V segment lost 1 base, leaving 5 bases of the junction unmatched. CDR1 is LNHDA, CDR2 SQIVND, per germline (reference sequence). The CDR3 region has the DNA TGTGCCAGTAGTATAGCTAGCGGGAGATATGATGAGCAGTTCTTC. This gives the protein CASSIASGRYDEQFF.

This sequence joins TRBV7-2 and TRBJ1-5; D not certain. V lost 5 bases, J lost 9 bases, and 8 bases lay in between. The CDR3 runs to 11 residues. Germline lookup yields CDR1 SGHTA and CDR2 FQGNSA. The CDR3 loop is CASSHGGPQHF. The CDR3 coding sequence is TGTGCCAGCAGCCATGGCGGGCCCCAGCATTTT.

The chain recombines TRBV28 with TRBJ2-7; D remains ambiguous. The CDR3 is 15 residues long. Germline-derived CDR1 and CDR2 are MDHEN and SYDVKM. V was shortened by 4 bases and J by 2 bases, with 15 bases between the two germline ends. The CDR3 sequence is CASSSLGSSTYEQYF. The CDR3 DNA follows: TGTGCCAGCAGTTCCCTGGGGTCCTCAACCTACGAGCAGTACTTC.

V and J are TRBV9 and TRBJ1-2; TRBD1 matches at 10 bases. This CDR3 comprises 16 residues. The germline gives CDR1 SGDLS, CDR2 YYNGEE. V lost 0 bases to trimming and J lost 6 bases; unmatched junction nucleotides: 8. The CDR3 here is CASSVEGQGFWDGYTF. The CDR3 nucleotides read TGTGCCAGCAGCGTAGAGGGACAGGGGTTTTGGGATGGCTACACCTTC.